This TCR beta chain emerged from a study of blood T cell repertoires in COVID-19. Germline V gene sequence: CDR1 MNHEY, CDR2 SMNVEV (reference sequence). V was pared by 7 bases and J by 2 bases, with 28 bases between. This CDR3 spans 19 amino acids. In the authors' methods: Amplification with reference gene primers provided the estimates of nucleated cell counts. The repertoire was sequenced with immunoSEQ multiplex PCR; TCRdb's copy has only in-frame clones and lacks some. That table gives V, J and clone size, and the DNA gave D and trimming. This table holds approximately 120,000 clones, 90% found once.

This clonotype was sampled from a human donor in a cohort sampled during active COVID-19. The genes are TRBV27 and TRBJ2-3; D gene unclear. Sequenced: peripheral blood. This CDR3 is CASMGVIGSRAGFTDTQYF. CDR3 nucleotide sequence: TGTGCCAGCATGGGCGTTATCGGATCTCGAGCCGGTTTCACAGATACGCAGTATTTT.